The 3 T cell receptor beta chains below were found in one sample sequenced in a study of blood T cells in healthy people across ages. Then a second PCR, running roughly 7 to 12 cycles, was carried out with a sample-barcoded 5' primer and a J-beta primer mix. Via MiXCR, TCRdb re-called the 5' RACE reads, giving one row per CDR3 protein. The data show 550,000 to 750,000 distinct CDR3 sequences, with 20% to 25% seen just once and roughly 3.6% held by the top ten. The sample comprised blood. These TCRs come from a man in his 70s in good health.

In its sample, this clonotype was seen a few times. The chain couples TRBV5-1 to TRBJ2-5, with TRBD1 matching 7 bases. Germline V gene data show CDR1 as SGHRS and CDR2 as YFSETQ. This CDR3 is 14 amino acids long. V lost 3 bases to trimming and J lost 1 base; unmatched junction nucleotides: 3. The CDR3 nucleotides read TGCGCCAGCAGCTCGGGACAGTCCCAAGAGACCCAGTACTTC. Translating gives CASSSGQSQETQYF.

This clonotype came up a few times. This sequence joins TRBV29-1 and TRBJ2-1; 11 nucleotides line up with TRBD2. The CDR3 covers 15 residues. The V gene end was trimmed by 3 bases and the J gene end by 3 bases; junction bases not matched to a gene: 4. Germline CDR1 is SQVTM and CDR2 is ANQGSEA. This CDR3 reads CSVDSGTSGYNEQFF. The CDR3 bases are TGCAGCGTTGATTCCGGGACTAGCGGCTACAATGAGCAGTTCTTC.

This clonotype came up a few times. V gene TRBV5-1 combines with J gene TRBJ2-2; a possible D gene is TRBD2 (5 bases). Germline loops: CDR1 SGHRS, CDR2 YFSETQ. The length of the CDR3 is 14 residues. V lost 0 bases and J 3 bases, leaving 6 bases between the germline ends. The CDR3 reads CASSLVRDTGELFF. In DNA form, the CDR3 reads TGCGCCAGCAGCTTGGTGCGGGACACCGGGGAGCTGTTTTTT.